This entry concerns a single TCR beta chain. Per germline, CDR1 SGHVS and CDR2 FQNEAQ. V lost 0 bases, J lost 5 bases, and 6 bases stayed unmatched. The CDR3 length is 16 residues. From the RT-PCR reads, TCRdb called clonotypes with MiXCR, one entry per CDR3 protein. The sample shows about 680,000 distinct CDR3 sequences, approximately 14% of them seen only once. Sequenced: memory CD4+ T cells from blood. The clonotype was recovered from a female donor in good health, serving as a healthy control. The rearrangement links TRBV7-8 to TRBJ1-5; 8 bases line up with TRBD1. The CDR3 DNA follows: TGTGCCAGCAGCTTAGCGCAGATACAGGGGGATCAGCCCCAGCATTTT. Protein product: CASSLAQIQGDQPQHF.